This paragraph reports one TCR beta chain. By share, this clonotype ranks as medium-sized (0.01 to 0.1%). The antigen this receptor binds is unknown. No much larger clone is present one base from it, and per-base qualities are unavailable. The data were taken from a study of human T cells and chemical hapten exposure (dated by TCRdb to 2020 to 2022). For the wider study: Libraries were pooled for sequencing, and per-sample TCR yields varied mainly because of small differences in library volumes within the pool. In alopecia patients, the study followed how the peripheral blood TCR repertoire changed in vivo over primary and secondary sensitization to diphenylcyclopropenone (DPC), a hapten. Both TCR alpha and TCR beta chains were sequenced from each blood RNA sample.

Points the paper makes about the study in general: After repeated subsampling, changes were observed in the strength of the expansion versus patch-test correlation and in the threshold at which the correlation became significant. No change with DPC sensitization was found in the number of TCRs above 1 in 1000 frequency, and no evidence of global repertoire structure alterations was found.

Receptors were amplified or captured by RACE. Reads for this sample came from a NextSeq 500. During library preparation, unique molecular identifiers were attached to individual cDNA molecules so that TCRs could be counted in a quantitative, reproducible way. Regarding the original processing steps: The median number of TCRs per sample was some 100,000, ranging from 23,224 to 690,600. V, J and CDR3 annotation of the TCR reads was performed with the Decombinator software suite. Every sample was subsampled to the same number of TCRs (28,000) for the PS versus PT1 abundance plots. Expanded TCRs were defined as absent before sensitization and observed at least eight times at the 2-week time point. TCRdb redid the processing of the public reads, applying fastp at Q25 and MiXCR, and retained in-frame beta chains. CDR3 protein duplicates are merged, each entry listing the most common genes and DNA. Clone size and V and J calls follow TCRdb, not the original study. For this sample there are under 45,000 distinct CDR3 sequences; approximately 5.5% appear just once. In total, the top ten clones hold around 13% of the sample.

The CDR3 goes from the cysteine to the phenylalanine over 18 residues. The DNA shown is the 54-base CDR3, in frame from base 1. The germline V gene yields LGHNA for CDR1 and YSLEER for CDR2. From V the trimming removes 0 bases and from J it removes 4 bases, while the gene matches leave 10 bases of the junction unaccounted for. The time point label, read with the paper, signifies: healthy volunteer bleed at 6 weeks. Total RNA was isolated from unfractionated whole blood collected in Tempus Blood RNA tubes. Five healthy volunteers served as TCR sequencing controls and were bled at day 0, 2 weeks and 6 weeks.

Sample: whole blood. The sequence links TRBV4-3 to TRBJ2-2; the junction holds 8 bases that match TRBD1. The receptor comes from a human donor in good health. Some clones in this sample may be carry-over from other donors' samples. The CDR3 region has the sequence CASSQERTRGRVTGELFF. The bases are TGCGCCAGCAGCCAAGAAAGGACCAGGGGGCGTGTCACCGGGGAGCTGTTTTTT.